This TCR beta chain comes out of a study of blood T cell repertoires in COVID-19. The protocol was immunoSEQ multiplex PCR, while the TCRdb copy is restricted to in-frame clones and leaves out a portion. The repertoire holds approximately 180,000 clones, with roughly 87% as singletons. Ages ranged from about 18 to 89 years, with residence in approximately 23 US areas. The CDR3 is 17 amino acids. Trimming cost V 0 bases and J 2 bases, with 17 bases left between them. CDR1 is SGHNT and CDR2 is YYREEE in the germline V gene (reference sequence). This clone is a singleton in its sample. This receptor was obtained from a woman between 35 and 50 years old with acute COVID-19. The sample taken for sequencing was PBMCs or T cells enriched from blood (not recorded which). The J gene is TRBJ2-5, the V gene TRBV5-4, with D possibly being TRBD1 (7 bases). CDR3 amino acids: CASSLAGRQGGQETQYF. The CDR3 nucleotides are TGTGCCAGCAGCTTGGCAGGCCGGCAGGGGGGACAAGAGACCCAGTACTTC.